Below are 30 T cell receptor beta chains sequenced from a single sample in a study of post-analysis software for immune sequencing data. These TCRs' antigens remain unknown. Study-level points and caveats: Among four or five TRBV segments more frequent in patients than controls were TRBV5-6, TRBV5-1 and TRBV20-1.

Unique molecular identifiers were carried by the TCR beta cDNA libraries. Each CDR3 protein is one row after TCRdb ran MiXCR on the PCR reads. The sample lists approximately 730,000 distinct CDR3 sequences, 25% to 30% occurring once. Sequencing was carried out using blood. The source of these receptors is a girl between 10 and 17 years old with multiple sclerosis.

A few counts support this clonotype. The chain joins TRBV20-1 to TRBJ2-3, with D possibly being TRBD1 (5 bases). CDR1 is DFQATT, CDR2 SNEGSKA, per germline (reference sequence). Trimming shortened V by 5 bases and J by 5 bases, and 17 bases separated the two germline ends. The CDR3 has 14 amino acids. CDR3 nucleotide sequence: TGCAGTGCTCTCGCGGAAGGGGTTAAAGATACGCAGTATTTT. The encoded protein is CSALAEGVKDTQYF.

The rearrangement links TRBV6-1 to TRBJ2-3; 7 positions agree with TRBD2. CDR3 length: 17 amino acids. Losses at the gene ends were 8 bases for V and 1 base for J; bases not matched to a gene: 15. The germline gives CDR1 MNHNS, CDR2 SASEGT. CDR3 DNA sequence: TGTGCCAGCGGTGTCTGGGAACGGGGGGTCCGCACAGATACGCAGTATTTT. Its translation: CASGVWERGVRTDTQYF.

This clonotype was found a few times. This chain joins TRBV20-1 and TRBJ2-7, with no clear D. This CDR3 is built from 15 residues. Germline V gives CDR1 DFQATT, CDR2 SNEGSKA (reference sequence). The V and J ends lost 1 base and 11 bases respectively, with 24 bases between them. The CDR3 region is CSARVQTDTLVSKYF. CDR3 nucleotides: TGCAGTGCTAGAGTTCAGACTGATACACTCGTCAGCAAGTACTTC.

As for this clonotype: Because the CDR3 is missing its conserved closing phenylalanine or tryptophan, this is likely a read error. The J gene is TRBJ1-1, the V gene TRBV12-3 or TRBV12-4; D gene uncertain. V was cut by 5 bases and J by 0 bases, with 10 bases left in between. This CDR3 region has 14 residues. The CDR3 DNA reads as TGTGCCAGCAGTCCTGTTCTGTTGAACACTGAAGCTTTCTGT. Amino acids: CASSPVLLNTEAFC.

V gene TRBV29-1 combines with J gene TRBJ2-3; 8 nucleotides agree with TRBD2. With 5 bases clipped from V and 3 bases from J, the junction kept 4 bases outside the gene matches. CDR1 and CDR2 (germline): SQVTM, ANQGSEA. This CDR3 has 13 amino acids. The CDR3 DNA reads as TGCAGCGTTCTGTCGGGGGGGACAGATACGCAGTATTTT. Translation gives CSVLSGGTDTQYF.

The rearrangement uses TRBV7-2 and TRBJ1-2; D gene ambiguous. The CDR3 covers 14 residues. With 1 base removed from V and 2 bases from J, the gap between germline ends came to 8 bases. The germline V gene encodes CDR1 SGHTA and CDR2 FQGNSA. The CDR3, as DNA: TGTGCCAGCAGCTTAGGGGCACCCAACTATGGCTACACCTTC. The encoded protein is CASSLGAPNYGYTF. Based on the CDR3 plus reference TRBV7-2 and TRBJ1-2, the full variable domain is GAGVSQSPSNKVTEKGKDVELRCDPISGHTALYWYRQSLGQGLEFLIYFQGNSAPDKSGLPSDRFSAERTGGSVSTLTIQRTQQEDSAVYLCASSLGAPNYGYTFGSGTRLTVV.

The V gene is TRBV2, the J gene TRBJ2-3; 11 bases are shared with TRBD2. This CDR3 is 16 amino acids long. Germline V CDR1 and CDR2: SNHLY, FYNNEI. J was trimmed by 2 bases and V by 2 bases; bases with no gene match: 3. CDR3 sequence reads: CASSERLAGITDTQYF. For the CDR3, the DNA is TGTGCCAGCAGTGAACGACTAGCGGGGATCACAGATACGCAGTATTTT.

The chain is built from TRBV7-9 and TRBJ2-3; TRBD2 is a possible D gene (5 bases). The germline gives CDR1 SEHNR, CDR2 FQNEAQ (reference sequence). V lost 6 bases and J 5 bases, leaving 21 bases between the germline ends. CDR3 size: 16 residues. The CDR3 DNA reads TGTGCCAGCAGTTCCACATCCCCCAGCGGAGGAGATACGCAGTATTTT. Its translation: CASSSTSPSGGDTQYF.

This clonotype has just a few counts. The chain joins TRBV27 to TRBJ2-7, with 9 bases lining up with TRBD1. Germline V lookup: CDR1 MNHEY, CDR2 SMNVEV (reference sequence). CDR3 length: 15 residues. Trimming cost V 3 bases and J 0 bases; bases outside gene matches: 3. The CDR3 reads CASSFGQGSSYEQYF. In nucleotides, the CDR3 is TGTGCCAGCAGTTTCGGACAGGGGAGCTCCTACGAGCAGTACTTC.

V gene TRBV2 combines with J gene TRBJ2-1, with TRBD2 matching over 7 bases. This CDR3 region has 11 residues. Trimming cost V 8 bases and J 9 bases; bases outside gene matches: 4. The germline CDR1 and CDR2 sequences are SNHLY and FYNNEI. For the CDR3, the DNA is TGTGCCAGCCAGACTAGCACTGAGCAGTTCTTC. This encodes CASQTSTEQFF. Looking up the rest from reference TRBV2 and TRBJ2-1 gives the full variable domain: EPEVTQTPSHQVTQMGQEVILRCVPISNHLYFYWYRQILGQKVEFLVSFYNNEISEKSEIFDDQFSVERPDGSNFTLKIRSTKLEDSAMYFCASQTSTEQFFGPGTRLTVL.

About this clonotype itself: A read error may account for a junction end that differs from germline. This chain links TRBV20-1 with TRBJ1-2; 9 bases are a match to TRBD1. The CDR3 runs to 13 residues. In germline, CDR1 is DFQATT, CDR2 SNEGSKA (reference sequence). The CDR3 region is CGARAGQGIGYTF. The CDR3 DNA reads as TGCGGTGCTAGAGCGGGACAGGGCATAGGCTACACCTTC.

This clonotype was picked up a small number of times. CDR3 nucleotide sequence: TGTGCCAGCAGTGAAATACAGGGGAGGGGGGAGACCCAGTACTTC. Amino acid sequence: CASSEIQGRGETQYF. The chain couples TRBV25-1 to TRBJ2-5; D may match TRBD1 or TRBD2 (7 bases each). Germline values: CDR1 MGHDK, CDR2 SYGVNS. The CDR3 runs to 15 residues. Trimming left V 2 bases short and J 5 bases short, with 15 bases between.

CDR3 bases: TGTGCCAGCAGCCAAGCGGACGGGTACGAGCAGTACTTC. It encodes CASSQADGYEQYF. The V and J genes are TRBV16 and TRBJ2-7; D not resolved. V dropped 2 bases and J dropped 4 bases, with 9 bases sitting between them. CDR1 and CDR2 (germline): KGHSY, FQNENV. The CDR3 covers 13 residues.

This clonotype was seen many times. The chain uses TRBV6-1 and TRBJ2-7; D possibly corresponds to TRBD2 (6 bases). The CDR3 extends over 13 amino acids. V lost 7 bases and J 2 bases, leaving 12 bases between the germline ends. CDR1 and CDR2 (germline): MNHNS, SASEGT. The CDR3 protein is CASIVAGTYEQYF. The CDR3 bases are TGTGCCAGCATTGTCGCGGGAACCTACGAGCAGTACTTC.

In its sample, this clonotype was seen a few times. This chain links TRBV14 with TRBJ2-7, with 7 bases identical to TRBD2. The CDR3 consists of 14 residues. V shed 4 bases, J shed 3 bases, and the junction held 6 bases outside the gene matches. Per the germline V gene, CDR1 is SGHDN and CDR2 is FVKESK. The CDR3 protein is CASSRVLADYEQYF. CDR3 nucleotides: TGTGCCAGCAGCCGAGTGCTAGCGGACTACGAGCAGTACTTC. The whole variable domain, remainder taken from reference TRBV14 and TRBJ2-7, is EAGVTQFPSHSVIEKGQTVTLRCDPISGHDNLYWYRRVMGKEIKFLLHFVKESKQDESGMPNNRFLAERTGGTYSTLKVQPAELEDSGVYFCASSRVLADYEQYFGPGTRLTVT.

The chain couples TRBV28 to TRBJ1-1; D is unresolved. Germline assignment: CDR1 MDHEN and CDR2 SYDVKM. Trimming cost V 3 bases and J 0 bases, with 11 bases left between them. CDR3 length: 15 amino acids. CDR3 loop: CASSLTNQVNTEAFF. In DNA, the CDR3 is TGTGCCAGCAGTTTGACTAACCAGGTGAACACTGAAGCTTTCTTT.

The chain joins TRBV28 to TRBJ2-5, with 7 positions matching TRBD2. The CDR3 is 14 residues long. CDR1 and CDR2 from the germline V gene are MDHEN and SYDVKM. V gave up 5 bases and J gave up 5 bases; unmatched junction bases: 8. CDR3 sequence (DNA): TGTGCCAGCAGTCAGCGGGACTATGGGGAGACCCAGTACTTC. It yields the protein CASSQRDYGETQYF. Full variable domain (remainder filled in from reference TRBV28 and TRBJ2-5): DVKVTQSSRYLVKRTGEKVFLECVQDMDHENMFWYRQDPGLGLRLIYFSYDVKMKEKGDIPEGYSVSREKKERFSLILESASTNQTSMYLCASSQRDYGETQYFGPGTRLLVL.

V is TRBV6-5 and J is TRBJ2-1, with D maybe TRBD2 (6 bases). The germline CDR1 and CDR2 sequences are MNHEY and SVGAGI. The CDR3 length is 18 residues. V was pared by 2 bases and J by 4 bases, with 21 bases between. In DNA form, the CDR3 reads TGTGCCAGCAGTTACCCCAGAGGAGGGCTAGCGCTATACAATGAGCAGTTCTTC. Its protein product is CASSYPRGGLALYNEQFF.

The genes are TRBV18 and TRBJ2-1, with no clear D. This CDR3 spans 12 amino acids. The ends were cut back, 3 bases at V and 8 bases at J, with 8 bases in the middle. Germline assignment: CDR1 KGHSH and CDR2 LQKENI. CDR3: CASSPVFDEQFF. CDR3 bases: TGTGCCAGCTCACCGGTCTTTGATGAGCAGTTCTTC.

This clonotype appeared many times. V usage is TRBV12-3 or TRBV12-4 and J usage is TRBJ1-2, with a tentative D call TRBD1 (5 bases). Trimming cost V 8 bases and J 3 bases, with 10 bases left between them. There are 12 residues in the CDR3. The chain's CDR3 is CASFPGHYGYTF. As DNA, the CDR3 is TGTGCCAGCTTCCCAGGGCACTATGGCTACACCTTC.

This clonotype showed up many times. This chain joins TRBV20-1 and TRBJ2-5; D call uncertain. Deletions cut 3 bases from V and 3 bases from J, with 5 bases between. This CDR3 spans 11 amino acids. Germline loops: CDR1 DFQATT, CDR2 SNEGSKA (reference sequence). The CDR3 is CSASGEETQYF. CDR3 nucleotide sequence: TGCAGTGCTAGTGGAGAAGAGACCCAGTACTTC.

V and J are TRBV6-6 and TRBJ1-4; TRBD1 aligns across 7 bases. V shed 6 bases, J shed 8 bases, and the junction held 15 bases outside the gene matches. The CDR3 length is 16 residues. Per the germline V gene, CDR1 is MNHNY and CDR2 is SVGAGI (reference sequence). The CDR3 loop reads CASSSTGADAREKLFF. The CDR3 coding sequence is TGTGCCAGCAGCTCCACAGGGGCGGACGCTAGAGAAAAACTGTTTTTT.

There are a few counts of this clonotype. The CDR3 reads CSARKLLAGYEQYF. DNA for the CDR3: TGCAGTGCTAGAAAGTTACTAGCGGGTTACGAGCAGTACTTC. The genes are TRBV20-1 and TRBJ2-7; 9 positions agree with TRBD2. The V gene's germline CDR1 is DFQATT and CDR2 SNEGSKA (reference sequence). The CDR3 runs 14 residues. Trimming took 2 bases from V and 4 from J; bases not matched to a gene: 6.

The gene calls are TRBV5-1 and TRBJ2-5; the D is unclear. The germline gives CDR1 SGHRS, CDR2 YFSETQ. V dropped 5 bases and J dropped 4 bases, with 9 bases sitting between them. This CDR3 spans 12 amino acids. The CDR3 nucleotides are TGCGCCAGCAGGCCGCCGGGAGAGACCCAGTACTTC. Its translation: CASRPPGETQYF.

The V gene is TRBV28, the J gene TRBJ2-5; 9 nucleotides match TRBD1. This CDR3 comprises 16 residues. V dropped 1 base and J dropped 2; count of bases not matched to a gene: 5. Germline loops: CDR1 MDHEN, CDR2 SYDVKM. CDR3 region: CASSLSWTGEQETQYF. CDR3 nucleotides: TGTGCCAGCAGTTTATCTTGGACAGGGGAGCAAGAGACCCAGTACTTC.

This clonotype was detected ten times or more. The CDR3 is CSDGQGPQETQYF. The CDR3 bases are TGCAGTGATGGACAGGGCCCCCAAGAGACCCAGTACTTC. This rearrangement joins TRBV20-1 to TRBJ2-5; 8 bases map to TRBD1. CDR1 is DFQATT, CDR2 SNEGSKA, per germline (reference sequence). Germline trimming cut 7 bases from V and 1 base from J; bases unmatched to any gene: 5. The CDR3 has 13 amino acids.

This clonotype was detected only a few times. The V call is TRBV5-1, the J call TRBJ2-5, with D perhaps matching TRBD1 (6 bases). Germline V CDR1 and CDR2: SGHRS, YFSETQ. The CDR3 totals 15 residues. The ends were cut back, 3 bases at V and 2 bases at J, with 14 bases in the middle. The CDR3 spells CASSSTDSTQETQYF. Written as DNA, the CDR3 is TGCGCCAGCAGCTCCACGGACAGTACACAAGAGACCCAGTACTTC.

The chain has TRBV27 and TRBJ1-1; TRBD1 matches 7 bases. CDR1 MNHEY and CDR2 SMNVEV come from the germline V gene (reference sequence). Unmatched junction bases numbered 8, after V lost 6 bases and J lost 1 base. The CDR3 is 15 amino acids. This chain's CDR3 is CASSRKAGGNTEAFF. The CDR3 DNA reads TGTGCCAGCAGCCGAAAGGCAGGGGGGAACACTGAAGCTTTCTTT.

This chain uses TRBV10-3 with TRBJ1-5; D is unresolved. Germline-derived CDR1 and CDR2 are ENHRY and SYGVKD. The length of the CDR3 is 14 residues. V shed 3 bases and J shed 7 bases, with 13 bases lying between them. The CDR3 is CAISDGPTNQPQHF. DNA for the CDR3: TGTGCCATCAGTGATGGACCCACAAACCAGCCCCAGCATTTT.

This chain links TRBV4-3 with TRBJ2-7, with 11 bases aligning to TRBD2. Germline CDR1 reads LGHNA; CDR2 reads YSLEER. The CDR3 spans 16 residues. V lost 0 bases and J lost 1; bases outside the gene matches: 2. The DNA for the CDR3 is TGCGCCAGCAGCCAAGACGCTAGCGGGGGGTCCTACGAGCAGTACTTC. It encodes CASSQDASGGSYEQYF.